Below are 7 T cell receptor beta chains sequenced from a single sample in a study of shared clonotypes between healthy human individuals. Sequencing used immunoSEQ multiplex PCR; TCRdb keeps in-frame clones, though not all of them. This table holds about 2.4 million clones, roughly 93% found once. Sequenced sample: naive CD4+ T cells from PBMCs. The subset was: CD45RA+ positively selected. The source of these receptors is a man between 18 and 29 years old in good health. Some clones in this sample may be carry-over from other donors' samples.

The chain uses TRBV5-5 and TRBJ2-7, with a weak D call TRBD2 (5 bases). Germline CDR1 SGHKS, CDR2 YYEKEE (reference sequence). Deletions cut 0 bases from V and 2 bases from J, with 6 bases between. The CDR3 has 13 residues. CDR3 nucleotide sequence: TGTGCCAGCAGCTTGGGGGAGCCCTACGAGCAGTACTTC. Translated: CASSLGEPYEQYF.

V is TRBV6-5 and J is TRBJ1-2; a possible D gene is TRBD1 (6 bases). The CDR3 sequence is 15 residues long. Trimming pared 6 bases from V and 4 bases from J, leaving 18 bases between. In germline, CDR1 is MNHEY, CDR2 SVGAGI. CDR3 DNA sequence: TGTGCCAGCAGACCCCAGGGGAAGAGTGCCTATGGCTACACCTTC. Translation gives CASRPQGKSAYGYTF.

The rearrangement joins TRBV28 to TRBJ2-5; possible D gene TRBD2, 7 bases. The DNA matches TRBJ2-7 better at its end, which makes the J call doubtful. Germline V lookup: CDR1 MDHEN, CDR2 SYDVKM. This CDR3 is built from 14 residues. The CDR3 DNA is TGTGCCAGCAGTCGGGGGGACAAATCCTACGAGCAGTACTTC. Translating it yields CASSRGDKSYEQYF.

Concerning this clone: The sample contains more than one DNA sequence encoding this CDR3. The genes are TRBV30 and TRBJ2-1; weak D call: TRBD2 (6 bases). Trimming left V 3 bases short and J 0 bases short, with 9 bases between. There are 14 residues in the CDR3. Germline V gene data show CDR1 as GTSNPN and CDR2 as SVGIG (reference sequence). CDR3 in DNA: TGTGCCTGGAGCGGGGGAAGCTCCTACAATGAGCAGTTCTTC. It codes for CAWSGGSSYNEQFF.

This CDR3 reads CASSRDLLNNEQFF. In DNA form, the CDR3 reads TGTGCCAGCAGTCGGGACTTACTCAACAATGAGCAGTTCTTC. V usage is TRBV6-1 and J usage is TRBJ2-1, with TRBD2 as a possible D gene (6 bases). The CDR3 covers 14 residues. Trimming cost V 5 bases and J 5 bases, with 13 bases left between them. Germline V lookup: CDR1 MNHNS, CDR2 SASEGT.

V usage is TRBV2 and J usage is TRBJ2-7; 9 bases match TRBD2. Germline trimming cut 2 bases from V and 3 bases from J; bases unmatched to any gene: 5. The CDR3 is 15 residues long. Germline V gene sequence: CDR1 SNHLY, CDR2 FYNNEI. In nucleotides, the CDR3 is TGTGCCAGCAGTGAACCCCTAGCGGGAATCTACGAGCAGTACTTC. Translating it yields CASSEPLAGIYEQYF.

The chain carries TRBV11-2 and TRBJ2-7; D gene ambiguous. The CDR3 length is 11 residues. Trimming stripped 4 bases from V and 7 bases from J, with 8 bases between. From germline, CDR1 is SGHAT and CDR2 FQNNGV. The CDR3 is CASSSSSEQYF. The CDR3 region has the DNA TGTGCCAGCAGCTCGAGCTCGGAGCAGTACTTC.